This section outlines one T cell receptor (beta chain) sequence together with its context. Antigen: not known. The sample belongs to a study of T cell repertoires in cytomegalovirus infection. Study at large: It was the public TCR beta signatures that indicated both CMV infection and matching HLA type.

Germline V gives CDR1 SGDLS, CDR2 YYNGEE. This CDR3 comprises 13 residues. The V end was cut by 0 bases, the J end by 8 bases, with 9 bases between. General study results and limits: The cumulative frequency of public TCR beta families distinguished individuals who carried CMV together with the relevant HLA. The study found HLA-C-restricted CMV-specific TCR beta clonotypes dominating the ex vivo response.

TCRdb re-analysed the reads in MiXCR, keeping a single row per CDR3 protein. The sample lists 80,000 to 130,000 distinct CDR3 sequences, more than 20% occurring once. Sequenced material: CD8+ T cells from PBMCs. The chain uses TRBV9 and TRBJ2-1, with D tentatively TRBD1 (6 bases). The receptor comes from a human donor in good health (CMV status not recorded). Some clones in this sample may be carry-over from other donors' samples. CDR3 amino acids: CASSVVDRHEQFF. DNA of the CDR3: TGTGCCAGCAGCGTAGTGGACAGACATGAGCAGTTCTTC.